These T cell receptor beta chains were read from a single sample in a study of glioma-infiltrating T cells after dendritic cell vaccination. Clones were sequenced by immunoSEQ multiplex PCR, and TCRdb holds only the in-frame ones, with some missing. The sample has around 60,000 clones, 85% seen once. Source: blood, taken after dendritic cell vaccination. The receptor set was obtained from a human donor with glioblastoma. The CDR3 runs from the conserved cysteine through the conserved F or W. D genes are given only for firm matches. Rows may omit the clone size; those that give it use once, few, many or a size class.

TRBD1,once,TRBV9,TRBJ1-2,TGTGCCAGCAGCGTAGCTCTTAGGACAGGGGACTATGGCTACACCTTC,CASSVALRTGDYGYTF
TRBD2,-,TRBV9,TRBJ2-1,TGTGCCAGCAGCGTTAGCGGGGATAGTTACAATGAGCAGTTCTTC,CASSVSGDSYNEQFF
-,-,TRBV5-1,TRBJ1-6,TGCGCCAGCAGCACTACAGGATACAATTCACCCCTCCACTTT,CASSTTGYNSPLHF
-,-,TRBV25-1,TRBJ2-7,TGTGCCAGCAGTTATGGGGAGTCCTACGAGCAGTACTTC,CASSYGESYEQYF
-,once,TRBV7-9,TRBJ2-3,TGTGCCAGCAAGTCAACTCCCCATTCAGATACGCAGTATTTT,CASKSTPHSDTQYF
TRBD2,few,TRBV11-1,TRBJ2-5,TGTGCCAGCAGCTTAGCGCTGGGGGGGCAAGAGACCCAGTACTTC,CASSLALGGQETQYF
-,-,TRBV11-3,TRBJ2-7,TGTGCCAGCAGCTTACCACAGAGCTACGAGCAGTACTTC,CASSLPQSYEQYF
-,-,TRBV5-1,TRBJ1-1,TGCGCCAGCAGCCCCCTGACAGGAATGAACACTGAAGCTTTCTTT,CASSPLTGMNTEAFF
-,-,TRBV19,TRBJ1-1,TGTGCCAGTAAGGCAGGGGCTTGGAACACTGAAGCTTTCTTT,CASKAGAWNTEAFF
-,-,TRBV30,TRBJ1-6,TGTGCCTGGAGTGGGCTCCACAGCTACTATAATTCACCCCTCCACTTT,CAWSGLHSYYNSPLHF
-,-,TRBV7-9,TRBJ1-4,TGTGCCAGCAGCTCCTACAGAGACCCTAATGAAAAACTGTTTTTT,CASSSYRDPNEKLFF
-,-,TRBV4-2,TRBJ1-2,TGTGCCAGCAGCCAAGGGTTAGCATCGGCTGAGGGCTACACCTTC,CASSQGLASAEGYTF
-,-,TRBV5-1,TRBJ2-7,TGCGCCAGCAGCTTGGGCGGGGTCCCCTACGAGCAGTACTTC,CASSLGGVPYEQYF
TRBD1,-,TRBV10-1,TRBJ1-1,TGCGCCAGCAGTTTGGGACAGGGCGGGACTGAAGCTTTCTTT,CASSLGQGGTEAFF
TRBD2,-,TRBV7-9,TRBJ2-3,TGTGCCAGCAGCTTAGCGGAGGCGGGGGACCTGGCAGATACGCAGTATTTT,CASSLAEAGDLADTQYF
TRBD1,-,TRBV15,TRBJ2-7,TGTGCCACCAGCAGAGATATGGGACAGGGGACCTACGAGCAGTACTTC,CATSRDMGQGTYEQYF
-,-,TRBV19,TRBJ2-7,TGTGCCAGTAGTACGACTCTTTCCTACGAGCAGTACTTC,CASSTTLSYEQYF
TRBD1,-,TRBV27,TRBJ1-5,TGTGCCAGCAGTCGTCGTCCTGACAGGGGCAGCAATCAGCCCCAGCATTTT,CASSRRPDRGSNQPQHF
TRBD2,-,TRBV7-2,TRBJ2-2,TGTGCCAGCAGCTTTCGGGGGGGCCCCGGGGAGCTGTTTTTT,CASSFRGGPGELFF
-,-,TRBV5-6,TRBJ1-1,TGTGCCAGCACCAACCGAAGGGGGAACACTGAAGCTTTCTTT,CASTNRRGNTEAFF
-,few,TRBV5-8,TRBJ2-1,TGTGCCAGCAGCTTGGTAACAGGGTGGTTGGTGAATGAGCAGTTCTTC,CASSLVTGWLVNEQFF
-,-,TRBV19,TRBJ1-6,TGTGCCAGTAGTATTTTGAGTAATTCACCCCTCCACTTT,CASSILSNSPLHF
TRBD1,-,TRBV12-5,TRBJ2-7,TGTGCTAGTGGTCAAAGTATTGGGACAGGGACCATCTACGAGCAGTACTTC,CASGQSIGTGTIYEQYF
-,-,TRBV30,TRBJ1-1,TGTGCCTGGAGCATAATAGGGGGAGAGGCTTTCTTT,CAWSIIGGEAFF
-,few,TRBV14,TRBJ2-5,TGTGCCAGCAGCCCCGCGGGGGCGGGGGCTAGGGAGACCCAGTACTTC,CASSPAGAGARETQYF
TRBD1,-,TRBV7-9,TRBJ1-2,TGTGCCAGCAGCTTAGCGACAGGGGATCGAGGCTACACCTTC,CASSLATGDRGYTF
-,-,TRBV30,TRBJ1-6,TGTGCCTGGAGGTGGGGGGGAAAAGATTCCCCCCTCCACTTT,CAWRWGGKDSPLHF
TRBD2,-,TRBV5-4,TRBJ2-1,TGTGCCAGCAGCTTGGCTCCTAGCGGGGGGGGAGGGAATGAGCAGTTCTTC,CASSLAPSGGGGNEQFF
-,-,TRBV6-5,TRBJ1-6,TGTGCCAGCAGTTACCCCGGGCGTAGGGGGAATTCACCCCTCCACTTT,CASSYPGRRGNSPLHF
TRBD1,-,TRBV4-2,TRBJ2-7,TGTGCCAGCAGCCAAGGGGACAGCGCCTACGAGCAGTACTTC,CASSQGDSAYEQYF
-,few,TRBV19,TRBJ1-2,TGTGCCAGTAGTGTCCAGGGGAAAGGTGGCTACACCTTC,CASSVQGKGGYTF
TRBD1,-,TRBV10-3,TRBJ2-3,TGTGCCATCAGAGAACAGGGGGATACGCAGTATTTT,CAIREQGDTQYF
-,-,TRBV10-3,TRBJ1-5,TGTGCCATCAGTGAGTCTATCGGGTTAGATAGCAATCAGCCCCAGCATTTT,CAISESIGLDSNQPQHF
TRBD1,-,TRBV10-3,TRBJ2-1,TGTGCCATCAGTGAACAGGGGCTGAATGAGCAGTTCTTC,CAISEQGLNEQFF
TRBD2,-,TRBV9,TRBJ2-3,TGTGCCAGCAGCCCGGAGGGCGGGGGGGCGAGAGGCACAGATACGCAGTATTTT,CASSPEGGGARGTDTQYF
TRBD1,-,TRBV20-1,TRBJ2-1,TGCAGTGCTGGACAGGTTTATGAGCAGTTCTTC,CSAGQVYEQFF
-,-,TRBV11-2,TRBJ2-7,TGTGCCAGCAGCCCGTTGGGACAAATCGACGAGCAGTACTTC,CASSPLGQIDEQYF
TRBD1,-,TRBV30,TRBJ1-6,TGTGCCTGGAGTGTGGGACAGAATAATTCACCCCTCCACTTT,CAWSVGQNNSPLHF
TRBD1,once,TRBV28,TRBJ2-2,TGTGCCAGCAGTCCGGTCAGGGGGCTAGGTGGGGAGCTGTTTTTT,CASSPVRGLGGELFF
-,-,TRBV27,TRBJ1-1,TGTGCCAGCAGCTGGAGTGTTCGTCACACTGAAGCTTTCTTT,CASSWSVRHTEAFF
TRBD1,-,TRBV7-9,TRBJ2-7,TGTGCCAGCAGCTTAGGGGTCCTTGGCAGGGGGATTACGTACTTC,CASSLGVLGRGITYF
-,once,TRBV6-1,TRBJ2-3,TGTGCCAGCAGTGAAGATGGGGACTGGGATAGCACAGATACGCAGTATTTT,CASSEDGDWDSTDTQYF
-,-,TRBV30,TRBJ2-3,TGTGCCTGGAGTGGCGGGGATACGCAGTATTTT,CAWSGGDTQYF
TRBD1,-,TRBV7-9,TRBJ2-3,TGTGCCAGCAGCCCTCGGGACAGGGGCACCACAGATACGCAGTATTTT,CASSPRDRGTTDTQYF
-,-,TRBV7-9,TRBJ1-1,TGTGCCAGCAGCTTTGATCCGACAGCGAACACTGAAGCTTTCTTT,CASSFDPTANTEAFF
-,-,TRBV15,TRBJ1-5,TGTGCCACCAGCAGAGATCTTGGGAGCCATCAGCCCCAGCATTTT,CATSRDLGSHQPQHF
TRBD1,-,TRBV30,TRBJ2-7,TGTGCCTGGAGTACCCGGGACAGGGCGTACGAGCAGTACTTC,CAWSTRDRAYEQYF